The clone carrying this T cell receptor beta chain was counted a few times. Antigen specificity is unknown. The sample originates from a study of response to subunit inactivated influenza vaccine. Using its own MiXCR run on the RT-PCR reads, TCRdb lists one record per CDR3 protein. The sample lists about half a million distinct CDR3 sequences, approximately 11% occurring once. CDR1 is SQVTM and CDR2 is ANQGSEA in the germline V gene. The V gene lost 4 bases and the J gene lost 4 bases, with 8 bases spanning the gap. This CDR3 comprises 12 residues. General study findings and limits: Every seasonal influenza vaccination brings in few new T cells, the authors suggested.

The receptor's source is a man aged 45 to 65 who received an inactivated influenza vaccine. The material sequenced was PBMCs from blood, taken 45 days after vaccination. The chain is built from TRBV29-1 and TRBJ2-1; D may match TRBD1 or TRBD2 (5 bases each). DNA of the CDR3: TGCAGCGTTGGGGACGGTTACAATGAGCAGTTCTTC. It yields the protein CSVGDGYNEQFF.